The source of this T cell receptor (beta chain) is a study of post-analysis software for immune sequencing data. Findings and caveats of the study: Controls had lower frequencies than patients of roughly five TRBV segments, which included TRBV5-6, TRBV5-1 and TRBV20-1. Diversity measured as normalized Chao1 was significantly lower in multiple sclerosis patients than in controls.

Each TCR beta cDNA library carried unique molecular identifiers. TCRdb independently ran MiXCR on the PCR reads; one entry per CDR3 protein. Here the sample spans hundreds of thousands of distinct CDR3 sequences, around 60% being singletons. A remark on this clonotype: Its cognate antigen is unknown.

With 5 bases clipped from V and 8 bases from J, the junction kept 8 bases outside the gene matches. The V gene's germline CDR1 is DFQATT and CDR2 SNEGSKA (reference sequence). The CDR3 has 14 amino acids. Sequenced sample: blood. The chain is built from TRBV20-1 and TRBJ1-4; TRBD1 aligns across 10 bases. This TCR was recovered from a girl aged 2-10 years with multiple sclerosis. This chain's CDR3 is CSASTGGVREKLFF. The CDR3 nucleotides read TGCAGTGCTTCGACAGGGGGCGTGAGGGAAAAACTGTTTTTT.